A single sample gave rise to the 20 T cell receptor beta chains below, sequenced in a study of molecular identifiers for immune sequencing clone quantification. TCRdb passed the PCR reads through MiXCR, listing each CDR3 protein once. The sample consists of about 640,000 distinct CDR3 sequences, about 20% of them appearing once. The sequenced material came from naive CD8+ T cells from blood, with Jurkat cell RNA spiked in. Subset of the sample: FACS-sorted CD8+CD4-CCR7+CD45RA+ naive T cells. The receptors were gathered from a human donor in good health. Some libraries in this study had Jurkat cell RNA spiked in.

As to this clonotype: Since a much larger clone is just one base distant, this may be a read error. The chain carries TRBV20-1 and TRBJ2-1; D perhaps matches TRBD1 (6 bases). Germline V lookup: CDR1 DFQATT, CDR2 SNEGSKA (reference sequence). Trimming removed 0 bases from V and 9 bases from J, with 21 bases in between. The CDR3 spans 16 residues. CDR3 residues: CSARDRLGTRDSEQFF. The DNA for the CDR3 is TGCAGTGCTAGAGATCGTCTCGGGACAAGAGACAGTGAGCAGTTCTTC.

There are a few counts of this clonotype. This sequence joins TRBV4-3 and TRBJ2-1; 9 bases agree with TRBD1. The V gene's germline CDR1 is LGHNA and CDR2 YSLEER. CDR3 length: 16 amino acids. V lost 1 base, J lost 7 bases, and 8 bases stayed unmatched. The CDR3 protein is CASSQGTGGILNEQFF. The CDR3 nucleotides are TGCGCCAGCAGCCAAGGTACAGGGGGCATATTGAATGAGCAGTTCTTC.

This clonotype was picked up a small number of times. The chain joins TRBV5-6 to TRBJ1-5; 7 bases agree with TRBD1. The CDR3 runs 15 residues. V trimming: 3 bases; J trimming: 4 bases; junction bases outside the gene matches: 7. CDR1 is SGHDT and CDR2 is YYEEEE in the germline V gene. CDR3 sequence (DNA): TGTGCCAGCAGCTCATGGACAGGTCTTAATCAGCCCCAGCATTTT. It is translated as CASSSWTGLNQPQHF.

This clonotype appeared many times. The chain is built from TRBV30 and TRBJ2-7; 7 positions agree with TRBD1. This CDR3 contains 15 residues. Per the germline V gene, CDR1 is GTSNPN and CDR2 is SVGIG (reference sequence). Trimming cost V 2 bases and J 4 bases; bases outside gene matches: 11. CDR3 DNA sequence: TGTGCCTGGAGTTATAGGGACAGCCCTGGTTACGAGCAGTACTTC. It is translated as CAWSYRDSPGYEQYF.

This clonotype was picked up many times. The chain links TRBV15 to TRBJ1-1; 9 bases are shared with TRBD1. The germline CDR1 and CDR2 sequences are LNHNV and YYDKDF (reference sequence). This CDR3 is 17 amino acids long. Germline trimming cut 6 bases from V and 5 bases from J; bases unmatched to any gene: 16. CDR3 residues: CATRTGWDREEETEAFF. The DNA of the CDR3 is TGTGCCACCAGGACTGGCTGGGACAGGGAAGAAGAGACTGAAGCTTTCTTT.

This clonotype has ten or more counts. This chain links TRBV6-6 with TRBJ1-5, with a tentative D call TRBD1 (5 bases). The CDR3 covers 12 residues. Trimming took 8 bases from V and 1 from J, leaving 6 bases between them. CDR1 and CDR2 (germline): MNHNY, SVGAGI (reference sequence). The CDR3 spells CASWGSNQPQHF. CDR3 coding DNA: TGTGCCAGCTGGGGGAGCAATCAGCCCCAGCATTTT.

The table lists this clonotype with many counts. V gene TRBV28 combines with J gene TRBJ1-1, with 7 bases that match TRBD1. The length of the CDR3 is 14 residues. V shed 3 bases and J 6 bases; nucleotides not matched to a gene: 7. Germline CDR1 and CDR2: MDHEN and SYDVKM. CDR3 residues: CASSFGTGVSEAFF. The CDR3 DNA sequence: TGTGCCAGCAGTTTTGGTACAGGGGTGTCTGAAGCTTTCTTT. Looking up the rest from reference TRBV28 and TRBJ1-1 gives the full variable domain: DVKVTQSSRYLVKRTGEKVFLECVQDMDHENMFWYRQDPGLGLRLIYFSYDVKMKEKGDIPEGYSVSREKKERFSLILESASTNQTSMYLCASSFGTGVSEAFFGQGTRLTVV.

J is TRBJ2-3 and V is TRBV6-1; D ambiguous. Germline-derived CDR1 and CDR2 are MNHNS and SASEGT. Trimming removed 3 bases at V and 1 base at J, with 11 bases between. This CDR3 region has 15 residues. This chain's CDR3 is CASSDEVVGTDTQYF. CDR3 nucleotide sequence: TGTGCCAGCAGTGATGAGGTGGTCGGCACAGATACGCAGTATTTT.

This clonotype showed up just a few times. The chain combines TRBV6-1 with TRBJ1-5; no reliable D call. The germline V gene encodes CDR1 MNHNS and CDR2 SASEGT. The ends were cut back, 3 bases at V and 5 bases at J, with 8 bases in the middle. The CDR3 totals 13 residues. CDR3 coding DNA: TGTGCCAGCAGTGACTGGGAGGATCAGCCCCAGCATTTT. This sequence encodes CASSDWEDQPQHF.

A remark on this clonotype: A much larger clone lies one base from this, so it may be a read error. CDR3 coding DNA: TGTGCCAGCAGCTTAGGGCCAGGGATCTCTGAAGCTTTCTTT. Amino acid sequence: CASSLGPGISEAFF. The rearrangement joins TRBV11-2 to TRBJ1-1, with a weak D call TRBD1 (5 bases). Germline V gene data show CDR1 as SGHAT and CDR2 as FQNNGV. CDR3 size: 14 residues. The germline V and J ends were trimmed by 1 base and 6 bases, with 12 bases remaining between them.

The table lists this clonotype with many counts. The V call is TRBV15, the J call TRBJ2-3; a possible D gene is TRBD1 (5 bases). The CDR3 runs to 16 residues. Germline-derived CDR1 and CDR2 are LNHNV and YYDKDF (reference sequence). The V gene lost 1 base and the J gene lost 2 bases, with 13 bases spanning the gap. The CDR3 loop is CATSRVYDSHTDTQYF. CDR3 coding DNA: TGTGCCACCAGCAGAGTTTACGACAGCCACACAGATACGCAGTATTTT.

There are many counts of this clonotype. The J gene is TRBJ1-3, the V gene TRBV7-9, with 10 nucleotides matching TRBD1. V lost 4 bases to trimming and J lost 5 bases; unmatched junction nucleotides: 11. There are 17 residues in the CDR3. Germline V gene lookup returns CDR1 SEHNR and CDR2 FQNEAQ (reference sequence). The CDR3 sequence is CASSSPGETGGRNTIYF. The CDR3 DNA follows: TGTGCCAGCAGCTCTCCCGGAGAGACAGGGGGCAGAAACACCATATATTTT.

On this clonotype: This may stem from a read error, because a much larger clone lies one nucleotide away. The chain carries TRBV4-1 and TRBJ1-4, with TRBD1 as a possible D gene (6 bases). Germline V gene data show CDR1 as MGHRA and CDR2 as YSYEKL. CDR3 length equals 13 residues. The CDR3 region has the DNA TGCTCCAGCAGCCAAGCAAGGGGGGAAAAACTGTTTTTT. Protein sequence: CSSSQARGEKLFF.

Remarks on this clonotype: A much bigger clone sits one base away, suggesting this may be a read error. The chain is built from TRBV27 and TRBJ2-7, with TRBD2 matching over 14 bases. The CDR3 is 14 residues long. Germline V gene sequence: CDR1 MNHEY, CDR2 SMNVEV (reference sequence). The CDR3 nucleotides read TGTGCCAGCCGACTAGCGGGAGGGCCGGGGGAGCAGTGCTTC. Amino acids: CASRLAGGPGEQCF.

The gene calls are TRBV27 and TRBJ2-3; possibly TRBD2 for D (6 bases). Germline-derived CDR1 and CDR2 are MNHEY and SMNVEV (reference sequence). Trimming removed 1 base from V and 6 bases from J, with 17 bases in between. The CDR3 is made up of 16 amino acids. CDR3 sequence: CASSLYSGVLGDTQYF. The CDR3 coding sequence is TGTGCCAGCAGTTTATATAGCGGCGTGCTTGGGGATACGCAGTATTTT.

This clonotype was found many times. This rearrangement joins TRBV7-9 to TRBJ2-7, with TRBD2 matching 11 bases. The CDR3 length is 15 residues. From germline, CDR1 is SEHNR and CDR2 FQNEAQ (reference sequence). V lost 5 bases, J lost 2 bases, and 5 bases stayed unmatched. The CDR3 spells CASSPTSGRTYEQYF. The CDR3 DNA reads TGTGCCAGCAGCCCCACTAGCGGGAGAACCTACGAGCAGTACTTC.

In its sample, this clonotype was seen many times. The rearrangement joins TRBV7-9 to TRBJ2-3, with 8 nucleotides matching TRBD1. J lost 0 bases, V lost 4 bases, and 6 bases had no gene match. The CDR3 has 16 residues. Germline V CDR1 and CDR2: SEHNR, FQNEAQ (reference sequence). The CDR3 DNA reads as TGTGCCAGCAGCTCACTGGACAGGGTGAGCACAGATACGCAGTATTTT. Translation: CASSSLDRVSTDTQYF. Full variable domain (rest looked up from reference TRBV7-9 and TRBJ2-3): DTGVSQNPRHKITKRGQNVTFRCDPISEHNRLYWYRQTLGQGPEFLTYFQNEAQLEKSRLLSDRFSAERPKGSFSTLEIQRTEQGDSAMYLCASSSLDRVSTDTQYFGPGTRLTVL.

This clonotype was seen more than once but under ten times. This chain joins TRBV15 and TRBJ1-3; possibly TRBD1 for D (6 bases). CDR1 is LNHNV, CDR2 YYDKDF, per germline (reference sequence). The V gene lost 7 bases and the J gene lost 8 bases, with 9 bases spanning the gap. The CDR3 consists of 11 residues. As DNA, the CDR3 is TGTGCCACCATGGAGGGGGACACCATATATTTT. This translates into CATMEGDTIYF.

The rearrangement links TRBV4-3 to TRBJ2-5; D is unresolved. The CDR3 has 14 amino acids. V dropped 3 bases and J dropped 5 bases, with 13 bases sitting between them. Germline CDR1 and CDR2: LGHNA and YSLEER. This CDR3 reads CASSHKEIGETQYF. Here the CDR3 DNA reads TGCGCCAGCAGCCATAAGGAGATAGGGGAGACCCAGTACTTC.

In its sample, this clonotype was seen many times. The CDR3 sequence: CASIQGSEAFF. The CDR3 bases are TGTGCCAGCATCCAGGGGTCTGAAGCTTTCTTT. This chain connects TRBV12-3 or TRBV12-4 to TRBJ1-1, with D maybe TRBD1 (6 bases). The CDR3 sequence is 11 residues long. Trimming pared 7 bases from V and 6 bases from J, leaving 9 bases between.